The next 24 T cell receptor beta chains were all read from a single sample in a study of blood T cell repertoires in COVID-19. This table comes from immunoSEQ multiplex PCR, and its TCRdb copy is limited to in-frame clones, with some not included. Found here are 60,000 to 90,000 clones, approximately 86% of them singletons; the top ten hold roughly a sixth. The sequenced sample consisted of peripheral blood. The receptors were sampled from a human donor in a cohort sampled during active COVID-19.

This chain uses TRBV9 with TRBJ1-2; D not certain. Per the germline V gene, CDR1 is SGDLS and CDR2 is YYNGEE. The CDR3 is made up of 11 amino acids. Trimming left V 0 bases short and J 7 bases short, with 4 bases between. CDR3 DNA sequence: TGTGCCAGCAGCGTAGCAATTGGCTACACCTTC. Its protein is CASSVAIGYTF.

In its sample, this clone was seen once. The J gene is TRBJ2-1, the V gene TRBV15; 8 bases map to TRBD2. V gave up 1 base and J gave up 10 bases; unmatched junction bases: 0. The length of the CDR3 is 12 residues. Germline V gene data show CDR1 as LNHNV and CDR2 as YYDKDF (reference sequence). The DNA of the CDR3 is TGTGCCACCAGCAGAGTAGCGGGGGAGCAGTTCTTC. Its translation: CATSRVAGEQFF.

This chain links TRBV6-5 with TRBJ2-3; D is ambiguous. Germline CDR1 MNHEY, CDR2 SVGAGI. This CDR3 comprises 16 residues. Trimming cost V 0 bases and J 0 bases, with 10 bases left between them. CDR3 residues: CASSYSTAASTDTQYF. In DNA, the CDR3 is TGTGCCAGCAGTTACTCGACCGCGGCGAGCACAGATACGCAGTATTTT.

The CDR3 reads CASSSKQRDTQYF. CDR3 nucleotides: TGTGCCAGCAGTTCCAAACAACGAGATACGCAGTATTTT. The chain uses TRBV7-3 and TRBJ2-3; D remains unclear. Trimming removed 6 bases at V and 5 bases at J, with 12 bases between. CDR3 length equals 13 residues. Germline V gives CDR1 SGHTA, CDR2 FQGTGA.

J is TRBJ1-3 and V is TRBV11-3; D not resolved. Trimming took 2 bases from V and 0 from J, leaving 5 bases between them. The CDR3 runs to 14 residues. Germline CDR1 is SGHNT and CDR2 is YENEEA. The CDR3 region is CASSLPGSGNTIYF. CDR3 bases: TGTGCCAGCAGCTTACCAGGCTCTGGAAACACCATATATTTT.

This clone has more than one count but fewer than ten. The J gene is TRBJ1-2, the V gene TRBV28; D is uncertain. This CDR3 has 12 residues. Germline lookup yields CDR1 MDHEN and CDR2 SYDVKM. The CDR3 DNA reads TGTGGCGCGGAGGGAGGGAACTATGGCTACACCTTC. It translates to CGAEGGNYGYTF.

This clone showed up just once. This chain connects TRBV4-3 to TRBJ2-1, with D unresolved. The germline V gene encodes CDR1 LGHNA and CDR2 YSLEER. V lost 0 bases and J lost 4, with 10 bases in between. The CDR3 length is 15 residues. This CDR3 reads CASSQEQARYNEQFF. CDR3 nucleotides: TGCGCCAGCAGCCAAGAACAAGCGCGGTACAATGAGCAGTTCTTC.

The gene calls are TRBV5-1 and TRBJ2-1; the match to TRBD1 covers 9 bases. V lost 0 bases to trimming and J lost 1 base; unmatched junction nucleotides: 5. The CDR3 runs to 17 residues. Germline V gene data show CDR1 as SGHRS and CDR2 as YFSETQ. The CDR3 reads CASSLDPGQGSYNEQFF. The CDR3, as DNA: TGCGCCAGCAGCTTGGATCCGGGACAGGGTTCCTACAATGAGCAGTTCTTC. Looking up the rest from reference TRBV5-1 and TRBJ2-1 gives the full variable domain: KAGVTQTPRYLIKTRGQQVTLSCSPISGHRSVSWYQQTPGQGLQFLFEYFSETQRNKGNFPGRFSGRQFSNSRSEMNVSTLELGDSALYLCASSLDPGQGSYNEQFFGPGTRLTVL.

This clone was found once. The chain joins TRBV7-3 to TRBJ2-2; D possibly corresponds to TRBD2 (6 bases). Germline assignment: CDR1 SGHTA and CDR2 FQGTGA. The CDR3 is 15 residues long. Deletions cut 3 bases from V and 4 bases from J, with 12 bases between. The CDR3 DNA reads as TGTGCCAGCAGCTTCGGAGGGCCGGTCACCGGGGAGCTGTTTTTT. Translated: CASSFGGPVTGELFF.

This chain joins TRBV5-1 and TRBJ1-1, with 12 nucleotides matching TRBD1. The V gene's germline CDR1 is SGHRS and CDR2 YFSETQ. Trimming took 0 bases from V and 10 from J; bases not matched to a gene: 1. This CDR3 contains 13 residues. Here the CDR3 reads CASSLAGQGAAFF. The CDR3 DNA follows: TGCGCCAGCAGCTTGGCGGGACAGGGGGCAGCTTTCTTT.

The chain has TRBV3-1 (or the pseudogene TRBV3-2) and TRBJ2-5; TRBD2 agrees at 13 bases. The CDR3 totals 15 residues. CDR1 and CDR2 (germline): LGHDT, YNNKEL (reference sequence). V trimming: 6 bases; J trimming: 7 bases; junction bases outside the gene matches: 8. Here the CDR3 reads CASSLLAGGPGTQYF. DNA of the CDR3: TGTGCCAGCAGTCTACTAGCGGGGGGGCCGGGGACCCAGTACTTC.

The rearrangement joins TRBV4-1 to TRBJ2-3, with 9 bases aligning to TRBD1. CDR3 length: 17 amino acids. V lost 3 bases and J lost 6; bases outside the gene matches: 13. Germline V lookup: CDR1 MGHRA, CDR2 YSYEKL. CDR3 protein: CASSQASRQGGLDTQYF. The CDR3 bases are TGCGCCAGCAGCCAGGCCTCTAGACAGGGGGGCCTCGATACGCAGTATTTT.

The chain combines TRBV14 with TRBJ2-1; D is possibly TRBD2 (5 bases). The length of the CDR3 is 14 residues. Trimming removed 3 bases at V and 1 base at J, with 7 bases between. Germline CDR1 reads SGHDN; CDR2 reads FVKESK. CDR3 bases: TGTGCCAGCAGCCAGCGGGTATCCTACAATGAGCAGTTCTTC. The encoded protein is CASSQRVSYNEQFF.

This chain connects TRBV19 to TRBJ1-1; perhaps TRBD1 as D (6 bases). The CDR3 runs to 12 residues. CDR1 and CDR2 (germline): LNHDA, SQIVND (reference sequence). The CDR3: CATGHLYTEAFF. CDR3 nucleotide sequence: TGTGCTACGGGACATCTGTACACTGAAGCTTTCTTT. The full variable domain, rest sourced from reference TRBV19 and TRBJ1-1, is DGGITQSPKYLFRKEGQNVTLSCEQNLNHDAMYWYRQDPGQGLRLIYYSQIVNDFQKGDIAEGYSVSREKKESFPLTVTSAQKNPTAFYLCATGHLYTEAFFGQGTRLTVV.

V usage is TRBV5-1 and J usage is TRBJ2-7, with 8 bases that match TRBD1. Germline CDR1 reads SGHRS; CDR2 reads YFSETQ. CDR3 length: 14 amino acids. Unmatched junction bases numbered 9, after V lost 4 bases and J lost 6 bases. CDR3 nucleotide sequence: TGCGCCAGCAGCATAGACAGGGGAGATGGCGAGCAGTACTTC. Encoded protein: CASSIDRGDGEQYF.

V and J are TRBV19 and TRBJ2-1; D is ambiguous. V lost 3 bases, J lost 9 bases, and 9 bases lay in between. Germline V CDR1 and CDR2: LNHDA, SQIVND (reference sequence). This CDR3 has 12 amino acids. In DNA, the CDR3 is TGTGCCAGTAGTATCGGTGTCGTTGAGCAGTTCTTC. This gives the protein CASSIGVVEQFF.

The CDR3 DNA follows: TGTGCCAGCAGCTCCCGGACACACCGTTCTTCTTACGAGCAGTACTTC. Translation: CASSSRTHRSSYEQYF. This sequence joins TRBV11-2 and TRBJ2-7; tentative D call: TRBD1 (5 bases). CDR3 length: 16 amino acids. The germline V gene has CDR1 SGHAT and CDR2 FQNNGV. V lost 4 bases, J lost 4 bases, and 20 bases lay in between.

The chain has TRBV4-1 and TRBJ1-4; TRBD1 aligns across 11 bases. The CDR3 runs 15 residues. Germline CDR1 MGHRA, CDR2 YSYEKL. V lost 9 bases, J lost 8 bases, and 11 bases stayed unmatched. In nucleotides, the CDR3 is TGCGCCAGTAAGCTAACCGGGACAGGGGGAGAAAAACTGTTTTTT. Translating gives CASKLTGTGGEKLFF.

J is TRBJ2-1 and V is TRBV5-8; D may be TRBD2 (5 bases). V was clipped by 3 bases and J by 0 bases, with 10 bases between them. CDR3 length: 15 amino acids. The germline CDR1 and CDR2 sequences are SGHTS and YDEGEE. DNA for the CDR3: TGTGCCAGCAGCTCCGGACTCAGCTCCTACAATGAGCAGTTCTTC. Translation gives CASSSGLSSYNEQFF. The entire variable domain, with the rest obtained from reference TRBV5-8 and TRBJ2-1, is as follows: EAGVTQSPTHLIKTRGQQATLRCSPISGHTSVYWYQQALGLGLQFLLWYDEGEERNRGNFPPRFSGRQFPNYSSELNVNALELEDSALYLCASSSGLSSYNEQFFGPGTRLTVL.

The V gene is TRBV15, the J gene TRBJ2-7; a weak D match, TRBD1 (6 bases). Trimming stripped 5 bases from V and 6 bases from J, with 14 bases between. Germline CDR1 is LNHNV and CDR2 is YYDKDF (reference sequence). CDR3 length: 13 amino acids. This chain's CDR3 is CATSLTGWSEQYF. The CDR3 bases are TGTGCCACCAGCTTAACAGGGTGGAGCGAGCAGTACTTC.

The chain is built from TRBV5-5 and TRBJ2-4, with 12 bases matching TRBD1. The V gene's germline CDR1 is SGHKS and CDR2 YYEKEE (reference sequence). The trim removed 4 bases at V and 8 bases at J, leaving 10 bases unmatched. The CDR3 loop spans 16 amino acids. The CDR3 is CASSTPGTGGGDIQYF. The CDR3 DNA sequence: TGTGCCAGCAGCACTCCCGGGACAGGGGGCGGAGACATTCAGTACTTC.

This chain connects TRBV7-6 to TRBJ2-5, with TRBD1 matching over 8 bases. V lost 4 bases to trimming and J lost 1 base; unmatched junction nucleotides: 5. The CDR3 runs 15 residues. Germline CDR1 and CDR2: SGHVS and FNYEAQ. CDR3 DNA: TGTGCCAGCAGCTCGACAGGGGCGATCCAAGAGACCCAGTACTTC. Amino acid sequence: CASSSTGAIQETQYF.

This chain connects TRBV9 to TRBJ2-1, with TRBD2 matching over 9 bases. The CDR3 is 15 residues long. Per germline, CDR1 SGDLS and CDR2 YYNGEE. V lost 0 bases, J lost 9 bases, and 7 bases stayed unmatched. CDR3 protein: CASSVGLAVGGEQFF. CDR3 coding DNA: TGTGCCAGCAGCGTAGGACTAGCGGTTGGGGGTGAGCAGTTCTTC.

The chain links TRBV19 to TRBJ2-7; 10 bases map to TRBD2. Germline lookup yields CDR1 LNHDA and CDR2 SQIVND (reference sequence). V was pared by 5 bases and J by 0 bases, with 7 bases of the junction left unmatched. The CDR3 contains 16 residues. The chain's CDR3 is CASSQTSGDNSYEQYF. The CDR3 DNA reads as TGTGCCAGTAGTCAAACTAGCGGGGACAACTCCTACGAGCAGTACTTC.